A selection of T cell receptor beta chains follows, all from one sample in a study of immune evolution from preneoplasia to lung adenocarcinoma. Sequencing was performed with immunoSEQ multiplex PCR; in TCRdb, only in-frame clones are kept and a portion is missing. This table has around 5,000 clones, around 80% appearing once. Sequencing was carried out using FFPE normal lung tissue adjacent to the tumor. Receptors originate from a person between 50 and 69 years old with lung adenocarcinoma. Both conserved end residues are part of each CDR3. D genes are given only for firm matches. Size tells how often a clone was seen (once, few, many) or the class of an expanded clone, and some rows leave it out.

J: TRBJ2-7; size: -; V: TRBV5-6; length: 15; D: -; CDR3: CASRLSQEGVDEQYF; DNA: TGTGCCAGCAGACTATCCCAAGAGGGGGTGGACGAGCAGTACTTC
J: TRBJ2-6; size: -; V: TRBV27; length: 16; D: -; CDR3: CASSLYWSSGANVLTF; DNA: TGTGCCAGCAGTCTCTACTGGAGCTCTGGGGCCAACGTCCTGACTTTC
J: TRBJ2-7; size: -; V: TRBV6-1; length: 11; D: -; CDR3: CANGRGNEQYF; DNA: TGTGCCAACGGCCGGGGAAACGAGCAGTACTTC
J: TRBJ1-4; size: large; V: TRBV10-3; length: 13; D: -; CDR3: CAISESGGEKLFF; DNA: TGTGCCATCAGTGAGTCGGGAGGCGAAAAACTGTTTTTT
J: TRBJ2-3; size: few; V: TRBV2; length: 15; D: -; CDR3: CAIQGGEGPSDTQYF; DNA: TGTGCCATCCAGGGGGGGGAGGGCCCTTCAGATACGCAGTATTTT
J: TRBJ2-1; size: once; V: TRBV15; length: 15; D: -; CDR3: CATSSGTPKNNEQFF; DNA: TGTGCCACCAGCAGCGGGACGCCTAAAAACAATGAGCAGTTCTTC
J: TRBJ1-5; size: -; V: TRBV7-8; length: 16; D: TRBD1; CDR3: CASSSDRVFGNQPQHF; DNA: TGTGCCAGCAGCTCGGACAGGGTGTTTGGCAATCAGCCCCAGCATTTT
J: TRBJ2-7; size: -; V: TRBV6-5; length: 14; D: TRBD2; CDR3: CASSWNSGTYEQYF; DNA: TGTGCCAGCAGTTGGAATAGCGGGACCTACGAGCAGTACTTC
J: TRBJ1-2; size: -; V: TRBV4-1; length: 14; D: -; CDR3: CASSQVGGGYGYTF; DNA: TGCGCCAGCAGCCAAGTGGGTGGAGGCTATGGCTACACCTTC
J: TRBJ1-5; size: few; V: TRBV7-9; length: 15; D: TRBD1; CDR3: CASSAGTGKNQPQHF; DNA: TGTGCCAGCAGCGCAGGGACAGGGAAGAATCAGCCCCAGCATTTT
J: TRBJ2-1; size: -; V: TRBV19; length: 17; D: TRBD2; CDR3: CASSIARLAGGGIEQFF; DNA: TGTGCCAGTAGTATAGCTCGGCTAGCGGGAGGGGGAATTGAGCAGTTCTTC
J: TRBJ2-3; size: -; V: TRBV4-2; length: 16; D: -; CDR3: CASSQDYGQGTDTQYF; DNA: TGTGCCAGCAGCCAAGATTACGGACAAGGCACAGATACGCAGTATTTT
J: TRBJ2-7; size: medium-sized; V: TRBV6-5; length: 16; D: TRBD1; CDR3: CASSYSAGRQGAEQYF; DNA: TGTGCCAGCAGTTACTCGGCGGGGCGACAGGGGGCCGAGCAGTACTTC
J: TRBJ2-1; size: few; V: TRBV6-1; length: 14; D: TRBD2; CDR3: CASKSSGRDNEQFF; DNA: TGTGCCAGTAAGTCTAGCGGGAGGGACAATGAGCAGTTCTTC
J: TRBJ2-3; size: -; V: TRBV7-2; length: 13; D: -; CDR3: CASSLNQRDTQYF; DNA: TGTGCCAGCAGCCTAAACCAGAGAGATACGCAGTATTTT
J: TRBJ2-5; size: -; V: TRBV11-3; length: 15; D: TRBD1; CDR3: CASSLGQQYQETQYF; DNA: TGTGCCAGCAGCCTGGGACAGCAGTACCAAGAGACCCAGTACTTC
J: TRBJ2-7; size: -; V: TRBV2; length: 12; D: -; CDR3: CASSASISEQYF; DNA: TGTGCCAGCAGTGCATCTATCAGCGAGCAGTACTTC
J: TRBJ2-7; size: -; V: TRBV2; length: 15; D: -; CDR3: CASSDSQVPTYEQYF; DNA: TGTGCCAGCAGTGATTCCCAGGTGCCGACCTACGAGCAGTACTTC
J: TRBJ2-7; size: once; V: TRBV7-3; length: 13; D: -; CDR3: CASSLTGMGEQYF; DNA: TGTGCCAGCAGCTTAACAGGGATGGGAGAGCAGTACTTC
J: TRBJ2-5; size: -; V: TRBV28; length: 12; D: TRBD2; CDR3: CASMGREETQYF; DNA: TGTGCCAGCATGGGGAGGGAAGAGACCCAGTACTTC
J: TRBJ2-7; size: -; V: TRBV28; length: 13; D: TRBD2; CDR3: CASSGLASYEQYF; DNA: TGTGCCAGCAGTGGACTAGCGTCCTACGAGCAGTACTTC
J: TRBJ2-2; size: -; V: TRBV5-6; length: 14; D: -; CDR3: CASRRSGNTGELFF; DNA: TGTGCCAGCAGACGTAGCGGGAACACCGGGGAGCTGTTTTTT
J: TRBJ1-3; size: -; V: TRBV30; length: 14; D: TRBD1; CDR3: CAWVPGGPGNTIYF; DNA: TGTGCCTGGGTCCCAGGGGGCCCAGGAAACACCATATATTTT
J: TRBJ1-2; size: -; V: TRBV9; length: 14; D: TRBD1; CDR3: CASSPQGADYGYTF; DNA: TGTGCCAGCAGCCCACAGGGGGCCGACTATGGCTACACCTTC
J: TRBJ2-4; size: -; V: TRBV30; length: 13; D: TRBD2; CDR3: CAWSQAGGYIQYF; DNA: TGTGCCTGGAGTCAGGCCGGGGGGTACATTCAGTACTTC
J: TRBJ1-2; size: -; V: TRBV4-1; length: 14; D: TRBD1; CDR3: CASSQTGGESGYTF; DNA: TGCGCCAGCAGCCAAACAGGGGGGGAGAGCGGCTACACCTTC
J: TRBJ2-1; size: -; V: TRBV5-4; length: 13; D: -; CDR3: CASRAGTNHEQFF; DNA: TGTGCCAGCAGAGCTGGGACGAACCATGAGCAGTTCTTC
J: TRBJ1-2; size: -; V: TRBV6-5; length: 13; D: -; CDR3: CASGDSTNYGYTF; DNA: TGTGCCAGCGGCGACTCCACCAACTATGGCTACACCTTC
J: TRBJ2-7; size: -; V: TRBV7-9; length: 17; D: TRBD2; CDR3: CASSFIPISGAPYEQYF; DNA: TGTGCCAGCAGCTTTATCCCAATCAGCGGGGCCCCCTACGAGCAGTACTTC
J: TRBJ1-1; size: -; V: TRBV7-2; length: 14; D: -; CDR3: CASSLEQSNTEAFF; DNA: TGTGCCAGCAGCTTAGAACAGTCAAACACTGAAGCTTTCTTT
J: TRBJ2-1; size: few; V: TRBV7-2; length: 13; D: -; CDR3: CASSLVRGDRQFF; DNA: TGTGCCAGCAGCTTAGTGAGGGGAGACCGGCAGTTCTTC
J: TRBJ1-2; size: -; V: TRBV5-4; length: 12; D: -; CDR3: CASSLPHRGYTF; DNA: TGTGCCAGCAGCTTGCCCCATCGCGGCTACACCTTC
J: TRBJ2-5; size: -; V: TRBV18; length: 15; D: -; CDR3: CASSPEYGGTETQYF; DNA: TGTGCCAGCTCACCAGAGTACGGCGGGACGGAGACCCAGTACTTC
J: TRBJ2-3; size: -; V: TRBV5-1; length: 13; D: -; CDR3: CASSDPSTDTQYF; DNA: TGCGCCAGCAGCGATCCCAGCACAGATACGCAGTATTTT
J: TRBJ2-1; size: -; V: TRBV6-4; length: 16; D: TRBD2; CDR3: CASSESGGDSSDEQFF; DNA: TGTGCCAGCAGTGAAAGCGGGGGGGATAGTAGTGATGAGCAGTTCTTC
J: TRBJ2-7; size: -; V: TRBV27; length: 16; D: TRBD2; CDR3: CASSLSPAGTSYEQYF; DNA: TGTGCCAGCAGTTTAAGCCCAGCGGGGACCTCCTACGAGCAGTACTTC
J: TRBJ2-1; size: -; V: TRBV6-4; length: 15; D: TRBD2; CDR3: CASSDRAGGGNEQFF; DNA: TGTGCCAGCAGTGACCGAGCGGGAGGCGGCAATGAGCAGTTCTTC
J: TRBJ1-4; size: -; V: TRBV2; length: 14; D: -; CDR3: CASSEMGEAEKLFF; DNA: TGTGCCAGCAGTGAGATGGGGGAGGCGGAAAAACTGTTTTTT
J: TRBJ2-1; size: -; V: TRBV11-3; length: 17; D: TRBD2; CDR3: CASSYSFTSGKRNEQFF; DNA: TGTGCCAGCAGCTATTCGTTTACTAGCGGGAAACGCAATGAGCAGTTCTTC
J: TRBJ2-1; size: -; V: TRBV2; length: 13; D: -; CDR3: CASSGLRAHEQFF; DNA: TGTGCCAGCAGCGGCCTGCGAGCACATGAGCAGTTCTTC
J: TRBJ2-1; size: medium-sized; V: TRBV7-3; length: 17; D: TRBD2; CDR3: CASSLGGLAGEGGEQFF; DNA: TGTGCCAGCAGCTTAGGGGGACTAGCGGGAGAGGGGGGTGAGCAGTTCTTC
J: TRBJ2-5; size: -; V: TRBV29-1; length: 11; D: -; CDR3: CSVQEQETQYF; DNA: TGCAGCGTACAGGAACAAGAGACCCAGTACTTC
J: TRBJ2-7; size: -; V: TRBV2; length: 12; D: TRBD1; CDR3: CASTRDRGRQYF; DNA: TGTGCCAGCACCCGGGACAGGGGTCGGCAGTACTTC
J: TRBJ2-5; size: few; V: TRBV5-1; length: 16; D: TRBD2; CDR3: CASSLHAAGGGETQYF; DNA: TGCGCCAGCAGCCTCCATGCCGCGGGAGGAGGCGAGACCCAGTACTTC
J: TRBJ2-5; size: once; V: TRBV5-1; length: 15; D: -; CDR3: CASSLGRQVQETQYF; DNA: TGCGCCAGCAGCTTGGGCAGACAGGTACAAGAGACCCAGTACTTC
J: TRBJ1-1; size: -; V: TRBV29-1; length: 15; D: -; CDR3: CSVGSAGGWDTEAFF; DNA: TGCAGCGTTGGATCTGCGGGGGGCTGGGACACTGAAGCTTTCTTT
J: TRBJ2-2; size: -; V: TRBV6-5; length: 14; D: -; CDR3: CASSYEWNTGELFF; DNA: TGTGCCAGCAGTTACGAGTGGAACACCGGGGAGCTGTTTTTT
J: TRBJ2-3; size: -; V: TRBV7-2; length: 16; D: -; CDR3: CASPPHGSLFTDTQYF; DNA: TGTGCCAGCCCACCCCATGGATCCTTATTCACAGATACGCAGTATTTT
J: TRBJ1-1; size: -; V: TRBV6-1; length: 12; D: -; CDR3: CASTQTGREAFF; DNA: TGTGCCAGCACACAGACAGGACGAGAAGCTTTCTTT
J: TRBJ2-4; size: -; V: TRBV28; length: 15; D: -; CDR3: CASSLRGGNQNIQYF; DNA: TGTGCCAGCAGTTTACGTGGGGGGAATCAAAACATTCAGTACTTC
J: TRBJ1-1; size: once; V: TRBV9; length: 14; D: -; CDR3: CASSPGRMNTEAFF; DNA: TGTGCCAGCAGCCCCGGACGGATGAACACTGAAGCTTTCTTT
J: TRBJ2-3; size: -; V: TRBV25-1; length: 16; D: TRBD1; CDR3: CASSKQGLTSTDTQYF; DNA: TGTGCCAGTAGCAAACAGGGGCTGACTAGCACAGATACGCAGTATTTT
J: TRBJ2-3; size: -; V: TRBV14; length: 15; D: -; CDR3: CASSQEQPNTDTQYF; DNA: TGTGCCAGCAGCCAAGAGCAGCCCAACACAGATACGCAGTATTTT
J: TRBJ2-7; size: -; V: TRBV5-1; length: 16; D: -; CDR3: CASSGSGVASSYEQYF; DNA: TGCGCCAGCTCAGGCTCAGGGGTAGCGAGCTCCTACGAGCAGTACTTC
J: TRBJ2-7; size: -; V: TRBV5-1; length: 14; D: TRBD2; CDR3: CASSPGTRSYEQYF; DNA: TGCGCCAGCAGCCCAGGGACTAGATCCTACGAGCAGTACTTC
J: TRBJ1-2; size: few; V: TRBV30; length: 13; D: -; CDR3: CAWSVSANYGYTF; DNA: TGTGCCTGGAGTGTGTCGGCAAACTATGGCTACACCTTC
J: TRBJ2-3; size: -; V: TRBV14; length: 17; D: TRBD2; CDR3: CASSPQLAGGWPDTQYF; DNA: TGTGCCAGCAGCCCGCAACTAGCGGGCGGGTGGCCAGATACGCAGTATTTT
J: TRBJ2-1; size: -; V: TRBV19; length: 15; D: -; CDR3: CASSIIRESYNEQFF; DNA: TGTGCCAGTAGTATAATACGGGAGTCCTACAATGAGCAGTTCTTC
J: TRBJ1-2; size: -; V: TRBV4-1; length: 17; D: -; CDR3: CASSQDRGSGAGYGYTF; DNA: TGCGCCAGCAGCCAAGATCGGGGCAGTGGGGCCGGCTATGGCTACACCTTC
J: TRBJ1-3; size: medium-sized; V: TRBV28; length: 15; D: -; CDR3: CASSATGISGNTIYF; DNA: TGTGCCAGCAGTGCTACAGGGATCTCTGGAAACACCATATATTTT